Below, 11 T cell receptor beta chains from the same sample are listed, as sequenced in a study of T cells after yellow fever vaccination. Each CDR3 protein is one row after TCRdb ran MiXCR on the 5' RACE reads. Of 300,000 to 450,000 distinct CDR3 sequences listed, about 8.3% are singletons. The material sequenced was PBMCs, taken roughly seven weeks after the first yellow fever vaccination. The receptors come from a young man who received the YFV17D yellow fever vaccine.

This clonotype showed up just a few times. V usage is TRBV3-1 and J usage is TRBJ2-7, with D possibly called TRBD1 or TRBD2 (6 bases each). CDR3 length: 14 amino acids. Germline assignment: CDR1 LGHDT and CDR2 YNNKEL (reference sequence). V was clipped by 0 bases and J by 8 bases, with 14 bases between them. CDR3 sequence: CASSQDHQGTQQYF. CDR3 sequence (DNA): TGTGCCAGCAGCCAAGATCATCAGGGGACTCAGCAGTACTTC.

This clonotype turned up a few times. The CDR3, as DNA: TGTGCCAGCAGGGTCGATGGATTGAACACTGAAGCTTTCTTT. It codes for CASRVDGLNTEAFF. The chain recombines TRBV6-1 with TRBJ1-1; the D is unclear. Germline V gene sequence: CDR1 MNHNS, CDR2 SASEGT. The CDR3 loop spans 14 amino acids. V was clipped by 6 bases and J by 0 bases, with 11 bases between them.

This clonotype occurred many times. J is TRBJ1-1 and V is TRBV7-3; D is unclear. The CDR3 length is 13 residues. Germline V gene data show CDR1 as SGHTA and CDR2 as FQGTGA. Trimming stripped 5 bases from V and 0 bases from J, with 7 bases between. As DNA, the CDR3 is TGTGCCAGCAGCCCGAACATGAACACTGAAGCTTTCTTT. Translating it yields CASSPNMNTEAFF.

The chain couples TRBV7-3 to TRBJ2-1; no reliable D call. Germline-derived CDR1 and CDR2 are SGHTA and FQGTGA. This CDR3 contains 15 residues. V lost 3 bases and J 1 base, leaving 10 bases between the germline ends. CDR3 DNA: TGTGCCAGCAGCTTCGGGCCCGTTTCCTACAATGAGCAGTTCTTC. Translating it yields CASSFGPVSYNEQFF.

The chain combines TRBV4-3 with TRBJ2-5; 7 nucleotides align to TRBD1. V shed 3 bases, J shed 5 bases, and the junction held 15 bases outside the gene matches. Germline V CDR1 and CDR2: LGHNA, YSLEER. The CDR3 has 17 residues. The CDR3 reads CASSHTGQLSGSETQYF. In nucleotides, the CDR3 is TGCGCCAGCAGCCATACGGGACAGTTGTCTGGGTCGGAGACCCAGTACTTC.

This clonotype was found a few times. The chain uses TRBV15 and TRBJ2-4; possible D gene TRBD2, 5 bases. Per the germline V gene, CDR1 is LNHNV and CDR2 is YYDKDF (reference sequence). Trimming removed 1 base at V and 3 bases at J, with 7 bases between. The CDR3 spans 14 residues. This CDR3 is CATSRGAGKNIQYF. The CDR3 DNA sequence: TGTGCCACCAGCAGAGGGGCGGGCAAAAACATTCAGTACTTC.

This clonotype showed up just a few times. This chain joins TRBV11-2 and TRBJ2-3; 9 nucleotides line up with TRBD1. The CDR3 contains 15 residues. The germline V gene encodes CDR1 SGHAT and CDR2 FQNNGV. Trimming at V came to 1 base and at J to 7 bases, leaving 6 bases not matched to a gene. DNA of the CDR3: TGTGCCAGCAGCTTAGGCACAGGGGGCGCGAATACGCAGTATTTT. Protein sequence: CASSLGTGGANTQYF.

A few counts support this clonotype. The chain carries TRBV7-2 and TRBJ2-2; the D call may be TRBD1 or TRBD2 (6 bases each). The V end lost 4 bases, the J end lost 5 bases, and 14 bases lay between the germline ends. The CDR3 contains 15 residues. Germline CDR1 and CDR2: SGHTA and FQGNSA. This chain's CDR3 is CASSSGAGGTGELFF. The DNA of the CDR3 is TGTGCCAGCAGCTCAGGGGCAGGAGGGACCGGGGAGCTGTTTTTT. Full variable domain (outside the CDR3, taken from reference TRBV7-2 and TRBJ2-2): GAGVSQSPSNKVTEKGKDVELRCDPISGHTALYWYRQSLGQGLEFLIYFQGNSAPDKSGLPSDRFSAERTGGSVSTLTIQRTQQEDSAVYLCASSSGAGGTGELFFGEGSRLTVL.

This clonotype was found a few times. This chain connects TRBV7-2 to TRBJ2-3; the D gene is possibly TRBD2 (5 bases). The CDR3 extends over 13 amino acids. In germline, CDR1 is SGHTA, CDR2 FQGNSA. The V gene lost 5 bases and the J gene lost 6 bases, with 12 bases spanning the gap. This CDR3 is CASSRGERDTQYF. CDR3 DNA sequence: TGTGCCAGCAGCCGGGGAGAAAGGGATACGCAGTATTTT.

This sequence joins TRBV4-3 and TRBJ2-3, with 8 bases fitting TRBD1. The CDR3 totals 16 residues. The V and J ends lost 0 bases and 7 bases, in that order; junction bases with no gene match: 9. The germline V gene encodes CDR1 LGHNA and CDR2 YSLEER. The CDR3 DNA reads TGCGCCAGCAGCCAAGATCGACAGGGGCCAACTTATACGCAGTATTTT. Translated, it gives CASSQDRQGPTYTQYF.

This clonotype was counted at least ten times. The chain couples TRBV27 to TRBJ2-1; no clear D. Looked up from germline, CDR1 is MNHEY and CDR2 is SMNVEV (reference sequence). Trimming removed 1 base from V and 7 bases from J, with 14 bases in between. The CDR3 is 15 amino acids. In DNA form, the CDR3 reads TGTGCCAGCAGTTTATTTGGGCTACAAGGGAATGAGCAGTTCTTC. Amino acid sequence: CASSLFGLQGNEQFF.